The TCR beta chain described here comes from a study of T cells after yellow fever vaccination. Study in general: Some fractions had low cell numbers, and these were prepared with SMART-Seq v4 Ultra Low Input.

Whole-study results and caveats: Abundant contaminating clonotypes from the bulk population could appear in FACS-sorted repertoires.

This clonotype showed up just a few times. Its target is not known. The 5'RACE template-switching step produced TCR cDNA and added a universal primer site and UMIs. One entry per CDR3 protein results from TCRdb running MiXCR on the 5' RACE reads. The sample has some 670,000 distinct CDR3 sequences, 10% to 15% seen once; the top ten hold 15%. Per germline, CDR1 LGHNA and CDR2 YSLEER. This CDR3 has 15 residues. Trimming took 0 bases from V and 5 from J; bases not matched to a gene: 3. This chain links TRBV4-3 with TRBJ1-4; TRBD1 matches 7 bases. The starting material was PBMCs, obtained on the day of the yellow fever booster vaccination. This TCR came from a young man who received the YFV17D yellow fever vaccine. The CDR3 nucleotides are TGCGCCAGCAGCCAAGAGGGGACAGCGAATGAAAAACTGTTTTTT. Translation: CASSQEGTANEKLFF.